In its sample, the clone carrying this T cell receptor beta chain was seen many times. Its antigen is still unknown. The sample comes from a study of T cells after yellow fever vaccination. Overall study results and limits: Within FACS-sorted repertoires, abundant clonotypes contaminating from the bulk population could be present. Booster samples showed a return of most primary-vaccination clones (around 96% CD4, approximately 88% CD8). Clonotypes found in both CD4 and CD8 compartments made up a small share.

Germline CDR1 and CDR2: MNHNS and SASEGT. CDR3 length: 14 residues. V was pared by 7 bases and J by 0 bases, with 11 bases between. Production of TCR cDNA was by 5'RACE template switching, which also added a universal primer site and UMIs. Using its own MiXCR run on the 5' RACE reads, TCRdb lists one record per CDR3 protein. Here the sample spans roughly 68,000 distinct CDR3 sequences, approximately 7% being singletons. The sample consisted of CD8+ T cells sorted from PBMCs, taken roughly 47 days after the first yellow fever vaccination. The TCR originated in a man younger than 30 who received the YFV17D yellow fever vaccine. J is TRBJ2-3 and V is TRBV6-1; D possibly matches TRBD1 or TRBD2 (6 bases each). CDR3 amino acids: CASTLGGSTDTQYF. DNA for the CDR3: TGTGCCAGCACCCTAGGGGGGAGCACAGATACGCAGTATTTT.